This TCR beta chain appears in the sequencing data of a study of T cell changes during pregnancy in multiple sclerosis. The protocol was immunoSEQ multiplex PCR, while the TCRdb copy is restricted to in-frame clones and leaves out a portion. This table holds approximately 100,000 clones, more than 85% found once. Trimming took off 6 bases at V and 2 bases at J, with 10 bases between the two ends. CDR3 size: 13 residues. Germline loops: CDR1 MNHNS, CDR2 SASEGT. Sequenced here: peripheral blood, sampled in the second trimester of pregnancy. This receptor was obtained from a female donor with multiple sclerosis, enrolled in a pregnancy study. The chain has TRBV6-1 and TRBJ1-2; D might be TRBD1 (6 bases). CDR3 sequence (DNA): TGTGCCAGCAGCTTAGACAGGAACTATGGCTACACCTTC. Translated: CASSLDRNYGYTF.